The 29 T cell receptor beta chains reported below all come from one sample, sequenced in a study of tumor-infiltrating lymphocytes in primary liver carcinoma. TCR beta cDNA was reverse-transcribed from about 550 ng of total RNA. The reaction used a constant-region primer and ProtoScript II reverse transcriptase. TCR beta libraries came from three nested multiplex PCR rounds using slightly modified ARM-PCR. Investigators reported that the first two PCR rounds, at 10 to 11 cycles each, used TRBV1-TRBV30 forward primers with a C-beta reverse primer. TCRdb independently ran MiXCR on the multiplex PCR reads; one entry per CDR3 protein. The sample holds approximately 40,000 distinct CDR3 sequences; roughly 80% are singletons and the top ten take roughly 15%. Co-extracted RNA and DNA came from about 19-30 mg of unsorted bulk tissue. The sequenced sample consisted of liver tumor tissue from sampling region 4. As for subset: tumor region T4, right-lateral pole. Every receptor here comes from a man in his forties with primary liver carcinoma and hepatitis B virus infection.

This clonotype was seen repeatedly, ten times or more. In DNA form, the CDR3 reads TGTGCCAGCAGCTCGCGGACAGGGCCCTACGAGCAGTACTTC. Translating gives CASSSRTGPYEQYF. V usage is TRBV5-6 and J usage is TRBJ2-7; 8 bases are shared with TRBD1. The CDR3 has 14 residues. J was trimmed by 2 bases and V by 3 bases; bases with no gene match: 4. In germline, CDR1 is SGHDT, CDR2 YYEEEE.

The genes are TRBV5-1 and TRBJ1-2; tentative D call: TRBD1 (6 bases). The germline V gene encodes CDR1 SGHRS and CDR2 YFSETQ. This CDR3 comprises 16 residues. The V end was cut by 4 bases, the J end by 5 bases, with 21 bases between. The CDR3 DNA follows: TGCGCCAGCAGCCATCTTTTGACAGGAAGTGGGTATGGCTACACCTTC. Protein product: CASSHLLTGSGYGYTF.

The rearrangement links TRBV10-1 to TRBJ2-2; D perhaps matches TRBD2 (6 bases). In germline, CDR1 is WNHNN, CDR2 SYGVQD (reference sequence). The CDR3 is 14 amino acids. V gave up 8 bases and J gave up 13 bases, with 23 bases separating them. CDR3 nucleotide sequence: TGCGCCAGCTCCGACGACACAGACACCGGGAGGCTGTTTTTT. This codes for CASSDDTDTGRLFF.

As for this clonotype: One junction end disagrees with the germline gene, perhaps due to a read error. The chain has TRBV6-2 or TRBV6-3 and TRBJ1-1, with D maybe TRBD1 (5 bases). In germline, CDR1 is MNHEY, CDR2 SVGEGT. The CDR3 length is 11 residues. The CDR3 DNA sequence: TGTGCCAGCAATTCGGCAGGGCAGGCTTGCTTT. Translated: CASNSAGQACF.

The DNA of the CDR3 is TGTGCCAGCAGAGGGACGGGGGACCTGGCTGAAGCTTTCTTT. Translating it yields CASRGTGDLAEAFF. The chain uses TRBV28 and TRBJ1-1, with D perhaps matching TRBD1 (5 bases). This CDR3 has 14 amino acids. Between the trimmed V and J ends, which lost 6 bases and 6 bases, there was a span of 17 bases. CDR1 and CDR2 from the germline V gene are MDHEN and SYDVKM.

About this clonotype: A clone one base away is much larger, so this may be a read error. This sequence joins TRBV7-3 and TRBJ2-1, with D perhaps TRBD2 (6 bases). The CDR3 totals 20 residues. Germline assignment: CDR1 SGHTA and CDR2 FQGTGA. CDR3 nucleotides: TGTGCCAGCAGCTTAAGGGCCCAGGCGTTTGTGCAGCGGGCCTACAATGAGCGGTTCTTC. It encodes CASSLRAQAFVQRAYNERFF.

As for this clonotype: The CDR3 does not close with the conserved phenylalanine or tryptophan, likely indicating a read error. Because the CDR3's place on the DNA is in doubt, the DNA is left out and the CDR3 is given as listed by TCRdb. The rearrangement joins TRBV11-3 to TRBJ2-1. Germline assignment: CDR1 SGHNT and CDR2 YENEEA. The CDR3 spans 14 residues, counting both ends. CDR3 in amino acids: CVSSLGVSNNEKFL.

This clonotype was counted only a few times. The chain links TRBV11-2 to TRBJ2-3; 9 positions match TRBD2. The CDR3 loop spans 18 amino acids. Per the germline V gene, CDR1 is SGHAT and CDR2 is FQNNGV. The V segment lost 9 bases and the J segment 2 bases; nucleotides outside the gene matches: 18. CDR3 DNA sequence: TGTGCCAGTAGCGAGGCCTCACATAGACTAGCGGTCACAGATACGCAGTATTTT. Protein sequence: CASSEASHRLAVTDTQYF.

At least ten counts were recorded for this clonotype. This chain uses TRBV30 with TRBJ1-1, with no clear D. Germline V gene data show CDR1 as GTSNPN and CDR2 as SVGIG (reference sequence). V was pared by 1 base and J by 4 bases, with 10 bases between. This CDR3 is 13 amino acids long. The CDR3 is CAWSALRGTEAFF. CDR3 DNA: TGTGCCTGGAGTGCCCTCAGAGGCACTGAAGCTTTCTTT.

With regard to this clonotype: A read error may produce the germline difference seen at one junction end. The V call is TRBV14, the J call TRBJ2-1, with D perhaps matching TRBD2 (5 bases). The germline V gene encodes CDR1 SGHDN and CDR2 FVKESK. The CDR3 consists of 16 residues. CDR3 coding DNA: TGTGCCAGCAGTGCCGTAACGGGATGGGTAAACAATGAGCTGTCCTTC. Amino acid sequence: CASSAVTGWVNNELSF.

V and J are TRBV11-2 and TRBJ2-3; tentatively, D is TRBD2 (5 bases). The V and J ends lost 7 bases and 6 bases respectively, with 14 bases between them. The germline V gene encodes CDR1 SGHAT and CDR2 FQNNGV. There are 13 residues in the CDR3. The chain's CDR3 is CASNPRGVDTQYF. Here the CDR3 DNA reads TGTGCCAGCAACCCCCGGGGAGTCGATACGCAGTATTTT.

The table lists this clonotype with a count of one. The junction departs from the called germline gene at one end, perhaps through a read error. The chain is built from TRBV30 and TRBJ1-2; D gene ambiguous. Germline assignment: CDR1 GTSNPN and CDR2 SVGIG (reference sequence). This CDR3 comprises 12 residues. The CDR3 loop is CAWKRFLNGYTF. CDR3 nucleotide sequence: TGCGCCTGGAAACGATTTCTCAATGGCTACACCTTC.

As for this clonotype: In this CDR3 the conserved last residue, phenylalanine or tryptophan, is missing, so a read error is likely. The limits of the CDR3 on the DNA are not certain, so only TCRdb's listed CDR3 is given. The CDR3 spells CARSLGVSNNERFS. The J gene is TRBJ2-1, the V gene TRBV11-3. Germline V lookup: CDR1 SGHNT, CDR2 YENEEA. Ends included, the CDR3 has 14 residues.

Concerning this clonotype: The junction departs from the called germline gene at one end, perhaps through a read error. The chain employs TRBV4-3 and TRBJ1-6; 7 bases align to TRBD1. This CDR3 has 16 amino acids. Germline CDR1 and CDR2: LGHNA and YSLEER. The CDR3 region has the DNA TGCGCCAGGAGCTCCTGGCACAGGGGAAGGAATTCACCCATCCACTTT. Amino acid sequence: CARSSWHRGRNSPIHF.

J is TRBJ1-5 and V is TRBV29-1; D not certain. The CDR3 is made up of 14 amino acids. Germline V gene lookup returns CDR1 SQVTM and CDR2 ANQGSEA. CDR3 nucleotide sequence: TGCATCGTAGCGACATGGAATAAAAGTCAGCCCCAGCATTTT. It specifies CIVATWNKSQPQHF.

Only one count was recorded for this clonotype. It is likely a read error, because the conserved phenylalanine at the end of the CDR3 is missing. In nucleotides, the CDR3 is TGTCCCAGCAGCGGAATCACAGGGGGGAGGATGGAGACCCAGTACTCC. It specifies CPSSGITGGRMETQYS. The J gene is TRBJ2-5, the V gene TRBV5-4; TRBD1 agrees at 8 bases. This CDR3 region has 16 residues. Germline CDR1 and CDR2: SGHNT and YYREEE (reference sequence).

This clonotype was seen a handful of times. A read error may be the cause here, since a much bigger clone is one base away. The chain employs TRBV6-5 and TRBJ2-2; TRBD2 aligns across 16 bases. Germline V CDR1 and CDR2: MNHEY, SVGAGI. The CDR3 totals 15 residues. The CDR3 DNA follows: TGTGCCGGCAGTTCCGCGGGACTAGCGGGAGGGGAGCTGCTTTTT. Protein sequence: CAGSSAGLAGGELLF.

As concerns this clonotype: At one of its ends the junction is not consistent with the germline gene, which may arise from a read error. The chain carries TRBV11-2 and TRBJ2-7; 9 positions match TRBD1. The CDR3 is 15 residues long. From germline, CDR1 is SGHAT and CDR2 FQNNGV. The CDR3 loop is CARSLRWTGDNEQYF. For the CDR3, the DNA is TGTGCCAGAAGCTTACGATGGACAGGGGACAATGAGCAGTACTTC.

Comment on this clonotype: The CDR3 does not close with the conserved phenylalanine or tryptophan, likely indicating a read error. The rearrangement links TRBV6-1 to TRBJ2-7, with TRBD1 identical over 11 bases. The CDR3 is 16 residues long. The junction had 16 bases not matched to a gene; V was cut back by 10 bases and J by 5 bases. Germline CDR1 reads MNHNS; CDR2 reads SASEGT. The CDR3 loop is CAISPSTRTGGDEQYL. CDR3 DNA: TGTGCCATCAGCCCTTCAACCAGGACAGGGGGCGACGAGCAGTACCTC.

Comment on this clonotype: This is likely a read error, given that the CDR3 carries no conserved phenylalanine or tryptophan at its end. The chain employs TRBV6-2 or TRBV6-3 and TRBJ2-1; 7 bases are shared with TRBD2. This CDR3 region has 14 residues. Germline loops: CDR1 MNHEY, CDR2 SVGEGT. The CDR3 bases are TGTGCCAGTAGCTCCGACCCGACTAGCCATGAACAGTTCCTC. Its translation is CASSSDPTSHEQFL.

Regarding this clonotype: One junction end does not reproduce the germline sequence, and a read error may be involved. The chain is built from TRBV4-2 and TRBJ2-1; TRBD1 might be the D (5 bases). This CDR3 spans 17 amino acids. Germline loops: CDR1 LGHNA, CDR2 YNFKEQ. CDR3 region: CAISRDWGARVANEQFF. The CDR3 nucleotides read TGTGCCATCAGCCGAGATTGGGGCGCTAGAGTGGCCAATGAGCAGTTCTTC.

As regards this clonotype: This clone may be a read error of a much larger clone one base away. Likely a read error: the CDR3 ends without its conserved phenylalanine or tryptophan. The gene calls are TRBV18 and TRBJ2-1, with 10 nucleotides matching TRBD2. V lost 4 bases and J lost 7; bases outside the gene matches: 7. The CDR3 is 15 residues long. Germline V gives CDR1 KGHSH, CDR2 LQKENI. Here the CDR3 reads CASSQGTSAFNEQFI. The CDR3 DNA is TGTGCCAGCTCACAGGGGACTAGCGCGTTTAATGAGCAGTTCATC.

Only a few counts were recorded for this clonotype. This sequence joins TRBV19 and TRBJ2-1, with TRBD1 matching over 7 bases. Germline V gives CDR1 LNHDA, CDR2 SQIVND (reference sequence). The CDR3 is 15 amino acids. The V gene end was trimmed by 5 bases and the J gene end by 8 bases; junction bases not matched to a gene: 12. The CDR3 sequence: CASSPTQGFGDEQFF. CDR3 coding DNA: TGTGCCAGTAGTCCGACACAGGGGTTTGGGGATGAGCAGTTCTTC. Full variable domain (remainder filled in from reference TRBV19 and TRBJ2-1): DGGITQSPKYLFRKEGQNVTLSCEQNLNHDAMYWYRQDPGQGLRLIYYSQIVNDFQKGDIAEGYSVSREKKESFPLTVTSAQKNPTAFYLCASSPTQGFGDEQFFGPGTRLTVL.

The chain has TRBV29-1 and TRBJ2-3; 7 nucleotides line up with TRBD1. With 5 bases clipped from V and 5 bases from J, the junction kept 10 bases outside the gene matches. In germline, CDR1 is SQVTM, CDR2 ANQGSEA. This CDR3 spans 14 amino acids. This CDR3 reads CSVSGTGVLDTQYF. Here the CDR3 DNA reads TGCAGCGTTTCCGGAACAGGGGTGTTAGATACGCAGTATTTT.

J is TRBJ2-2 and V is TRBV4-2; unclear D gene. Looked up from germline, CDR1 is LGHNA and CDR2 is YNFKEQ. V lost 7 bases and J 8 bases, leaving 17 bases between the germline ends. This CDR3 is 14 amino acids long. CDR3 coding DNA: TGTGCCAGCAACCGAGGTCAGGTGGGAGGGGAGCTGTTTTTT. Its protein product is CASNRGQVGGELFF.

This clonotype was seen once. The V call is TRBV28, the J call TRBJ1-2; a possible D gene is TRBD1 (6 bases). Germline V gives CDR1 MDHEN, CDR2 SYDVKM. Trimming took off 6 bases at V and 4 bases at J, with 24 bases between the two ends. The CDR3 is 17 amino acids. CDR3 sequence: CASRTGKMSGASYGYTF. CDR3 DNA sequence: TGTGCCAGCAGAACAGGGAAGATGAGCGGAGCAAGCTATGGCTACACCTTC.

On this clonotype itself: A junction end diverges from the germline sequence, so it may reflect a read error. The chain employs TRBV29-1 and TRBJ2-5, with a tentative D call TRBD1 (5 bases). The CDR3 totals 14 residues. Germline V gives CDR1 SQVTM, CDR2 ANQGSEA. CDR3 sequence reads: CSVEGVGQGEAQYF. CDR3 DNA sequence: TGCAGCGTTGAAGGTGTCGGACAAGGAGAGGCCCAATACTTC. The whole variable domain, filled in from reference TRBV29-1 and TRBJ2-5, reads SAVISQKPSRDICQRGTSLTIQCQVDSQVTMMFWYRQQPGQSLTLIATANQGSEATYESGFVIDKFPISRPNLTFSTLTVSNMSPEDSSIYLCSVEGVGQGEAQYFGPGTRLLVL.

On this clonotype: The junction does not match germline at one end; this may be a read error. The rearrangement joins TRBV4-3 to TRBJ2-2; 7 bases line up with TRBD2. The CDR3 consists of 18 residues. CDR1 LGHNA and CDR2 YSLEER come from the germline V gene. The CDR3 coding sequence is TGCACCAGCAGCCAAACCTCTAGCGGACATACGAACACCGTGGAGCTGTTTTTT. This codes for CTSSQTSSGHTNTVELFF.

V usage is TRBV6-5 and J usage is TRBJ2-3, with 7 positions matching TRBD2. This CDR3 is 15 amino acids long. From germline, CDR1 is MNHEY and CDR2 SVGAGI. With V trimmed by 7 bases and J by 5 bases, 12 bases remained unmatched. CDR3 amino acids: CASNPGLVGIDTQYF. As DNA, the CDR3 is TGTGCCAGCAACCCAGGACTAGTAGGAATAGATACGCAGTATTTT.